This TCR beta chain was captured in a study of breast tumors, draining lymph nodes, adjacent tissues. A note on this clonotype: The DNA is left out, because the CDR3 cannot be placed on it with certainty; the CDR3 is given as TCRdb lists it.

Germline-derived CDR1 and CDR2 are SGDLS and YYNGEE. Including both end residues, the CDR3 is 21 amino acids long. Each CDR3 protein is one row after TCRdb ran MiXCR on the multiplex PCR reads. This sample has some 19,000 distinct CDR3 sequences, with roughly 50% found just once. V is TRBV9 and J is TRBJ2-7; no check of the table's D call, TRBD1, against the DNA was made. The sequencing sample was made of breast tumor tissue. The clonotype comes from a female donor with breast cancer. Some clones in this sample may be carry-over from other donors' samples. The CDR3 here is CASSFYICSARREGLSYEQYF.